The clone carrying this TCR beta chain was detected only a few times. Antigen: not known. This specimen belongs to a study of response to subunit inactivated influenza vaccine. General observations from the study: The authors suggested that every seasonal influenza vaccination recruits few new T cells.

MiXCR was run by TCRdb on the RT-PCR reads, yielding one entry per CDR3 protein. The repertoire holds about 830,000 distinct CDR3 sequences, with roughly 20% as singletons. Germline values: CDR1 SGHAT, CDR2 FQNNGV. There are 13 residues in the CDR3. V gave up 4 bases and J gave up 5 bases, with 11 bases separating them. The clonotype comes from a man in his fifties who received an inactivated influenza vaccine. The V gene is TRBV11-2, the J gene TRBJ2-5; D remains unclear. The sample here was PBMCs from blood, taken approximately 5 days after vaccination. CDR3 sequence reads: CASSSQLIETQYF. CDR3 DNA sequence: TGTGCCAGCAGCTCTCAGCTGATTGAGACCCAGTACTTC.